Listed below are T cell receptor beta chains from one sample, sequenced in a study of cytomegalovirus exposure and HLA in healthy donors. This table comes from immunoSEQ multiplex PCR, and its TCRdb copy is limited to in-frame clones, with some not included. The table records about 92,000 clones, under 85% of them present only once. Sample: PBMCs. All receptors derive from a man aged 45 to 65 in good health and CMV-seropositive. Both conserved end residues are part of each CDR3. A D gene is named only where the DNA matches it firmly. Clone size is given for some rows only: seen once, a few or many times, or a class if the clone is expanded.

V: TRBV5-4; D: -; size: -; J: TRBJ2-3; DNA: TGTGCCAGCAGCCCGGGCCCAGGGGCAGATACGCAGTATTTT; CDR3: CASSPGPGADTQYF
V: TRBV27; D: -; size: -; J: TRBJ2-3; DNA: TGTGCCAGCAGTTTAGAGTTCCGGACAGATACGCAGTATTTT; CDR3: CASSLEFRTDTQYF
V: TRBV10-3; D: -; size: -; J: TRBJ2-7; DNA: TGTGCCATCAGTGAGACCAGGGGGGACGAGCAGTACTTC; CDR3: CAISETRGDEQYF
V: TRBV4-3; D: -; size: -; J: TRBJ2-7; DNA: TGCGCCAGCAGCCAAGACAGAACCTACGAGCAGTACTTC; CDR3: CASSQDRTYEQYF
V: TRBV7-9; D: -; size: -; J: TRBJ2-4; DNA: TGTGCCAGCAGTCCGACAGGTCCAGGCATTCAGTACTTC; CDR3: CASSPTGPGIQYF
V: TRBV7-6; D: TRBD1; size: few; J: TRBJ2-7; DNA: TGTGCCAGCAGCCAGTCTAACCGGGACAGTAGGTACGAGCAGTACTTC; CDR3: CASSQSNRDSRYEQYF
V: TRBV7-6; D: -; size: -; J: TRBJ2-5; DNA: TGTGCCAGCAGCCCCTTGCGACTCCCTCTCCAAGAGACCCAGTACTTC; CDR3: CASSPLRLPLQETQYF
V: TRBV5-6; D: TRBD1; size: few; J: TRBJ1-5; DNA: TGTGCCAGCAGCTCCAGGGGGCACTTTAATCAGCCCCAGCATTTT; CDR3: CASSSRGHFNQPQHF
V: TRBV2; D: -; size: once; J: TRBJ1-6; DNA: TGTGCCAGCCGACCAGGAACCTATAATTCACCCCTCCACTTT; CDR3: CASRPGTYNSPLHF
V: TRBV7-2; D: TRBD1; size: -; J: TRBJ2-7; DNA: TGTGCCAGCAGCACCCGGGACAGGGGGCCGTACGAGCAGTACTTC; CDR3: CASSTRDRGPYEQYF
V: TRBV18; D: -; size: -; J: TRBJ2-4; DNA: TGTGCCAGCTCACCACGCTCGGACAGTCAAGCCAAAAACATTCAGTACTTC; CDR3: CASSPRSDSQAKNIQYF
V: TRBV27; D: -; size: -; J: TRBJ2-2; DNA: TGTGCCAGCGGAGGGGGCGAGGGAACCGGGGAGCTGTTTTTT; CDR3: CASGGGEGTGELFF
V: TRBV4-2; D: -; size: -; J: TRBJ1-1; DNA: TGTGCCAGCAGCCAGGAGTCCGGGACATATAACACTGAAGCTTTCTTT; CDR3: CASSQESGTYNTEAFF
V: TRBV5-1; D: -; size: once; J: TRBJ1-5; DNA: TGCGCCAGCAGCTTGGCGGGGGAGGAGGCTCAGCCCCAGCATTTT; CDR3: CASSLAGEEAQPQHF
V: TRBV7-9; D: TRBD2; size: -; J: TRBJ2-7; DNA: TGTGCCAGCATTCTAGGCGGGAGTGGCGAGCAGTACTTC; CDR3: CASILGGSGEQYF
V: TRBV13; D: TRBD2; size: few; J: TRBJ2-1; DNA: TGTGCCAGCAGCTTTAGCGGGGGGCCCTACAATGAGCAGTTCTTC; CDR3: CASSFSGGPYNEQFF
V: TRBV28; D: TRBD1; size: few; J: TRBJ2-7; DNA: TGTGCCAGCGCTCCAAGGGGGCCCTCCTACGAGCAGTACTTC; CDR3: CASAPRGPSYEQYF
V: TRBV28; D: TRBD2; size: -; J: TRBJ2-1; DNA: TGTGCCAGCAGTTTAGTAGCGGGGGCGTACAATGAGCAGTTCTTC; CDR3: CASSLVAGAYNEQFF
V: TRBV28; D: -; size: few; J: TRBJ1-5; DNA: TGTGCCAGCAGTTCAGCGATCAATCAGCCCCAGCATTTT; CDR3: CASSSAINQPQHF
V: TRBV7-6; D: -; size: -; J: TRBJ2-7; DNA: TGTGCCAGCAGCTTCGCCCCGGCAGGTGAGCAGTACTTC; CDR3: CASSFAPAGEQYF
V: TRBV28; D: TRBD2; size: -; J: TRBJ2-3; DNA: TGTGCCAGCAGTTCCCCCGGACTAGCAACAGATACGCAGTATTTT; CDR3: CASSSPGLATDTQYF
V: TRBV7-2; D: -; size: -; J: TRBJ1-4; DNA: TGTGCCAGCAGCAACGTTGACAGCAGTGAAAAACTGTTTTTT; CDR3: CASSNVDSSEKLFF
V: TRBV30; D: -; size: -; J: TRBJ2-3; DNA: TGTGCCTGCCATAGCGGGGACAGGGCAGATACGCAGTATTTT; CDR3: CACHSGDRADTQYF
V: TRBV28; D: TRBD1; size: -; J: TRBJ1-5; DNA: TGTGCCAGCAGGGGGGGACAGGGGTACCAGCCCCAGCATTTT; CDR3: CASRGGQGYQPQHF
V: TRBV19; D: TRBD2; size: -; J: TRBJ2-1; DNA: TGTGCCAGTAGTAACGGGGGGATCCGTTACAATGAGCAGTTCTTC; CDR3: CASSNGGIRYNEQFF
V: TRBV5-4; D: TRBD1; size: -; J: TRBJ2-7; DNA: TGTGCCAGCAGCTTTTTGCGGGACAGGGGGCGGGAGCAGTACTTC; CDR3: CASSFLRDRGREQYF
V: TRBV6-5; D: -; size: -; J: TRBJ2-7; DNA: TGTGCCAGCAGTTACGAGACAGGTCCGACCTACGAGCAGTACTTC; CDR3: CASSYETGPTYEQYF
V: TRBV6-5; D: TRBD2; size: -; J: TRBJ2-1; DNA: TGTGCCAGCAGGAAGACTAGCGGGGGGAACAATGAGCAGTTCTTC; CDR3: CASRKTSGGNNEQFF
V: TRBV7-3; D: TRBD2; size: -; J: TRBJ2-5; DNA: TGTGCCAGCAGCTCTAGCGGGGGGGGGCAAGAGACCCAGTACTTC; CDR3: CASSSSGGGQETQYF
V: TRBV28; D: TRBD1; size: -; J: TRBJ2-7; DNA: TGTGCCAGCAGGGACAGGGACTACGAGCAGTACTTC; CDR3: CASRDRDYEQYF